The 21 T cell receptor beta chains below all came from one sample that was sequenced in a study of CD4 T cells in relation to SARS-CoV-2 and coronaviruses. No antigen has been identified for these receptors. Sequencing was performed with immunoSEQ multiplex PCR; in TCRdb, only in-frame clones are kept and a portion is missing. The sample consists of approximately 41,000 clones, roughly 73% of them appearing once. Sequenced input: memory CD4+ T cells from PBMCs, cultured in vitro. These receptors were taken from an adult with COVID-19.

J is TRBJ2-1 and V is TRBV5-1; possibly TRBD1 or TRBD2 for D (7 bases each). The CDR3 length is 16 residues. The germline V gene encodes CDR1 SGHRS and CDR2 YFSETQ. The V end lost 1 base, the J end lost 7 bases, and 18 bases lay between the germline ends. CDR3 protein: CASSLQGGQAGNEQFF. The CDR3 DNA reads TGCGCCAGCAGCTTGCAGGGGGGGCAGGCGGGAAATGAGCAGTTCTTC.

The gene calls are TRBV7-8 and TRBJ2-7, with a tentative D call TRBD2 (5 bases). Trimming stripped 0 bases from V and 7 bases from J, with 16 bases between. This CDR3 is built from 15 residues. CDR1 SGHVS and CDR2 FQNEAQ come from the germline V gene. The CDR3 region is CASSLARVRLGEQYF. CDR3 nucleotides: TGTGCCAGCAGCTTAGCGCGGGTGCGCCTGGGGGAGCAGTACTTC.

The chain has TRBV5-1 and TRBJ1-5; D is unclear. Germline V gives CDR1 SGHRS, CDR2 YFSETQ. The CDR3 spans 14 residues. V was pared by 0 bases and J by 8 bases, with 12 bases between. CDR3 bases: TGCGCCAGCAGCTTGGGTGGGCTTGACAAGCCCCAGCATTTT. The encoded protein is CASSLGGLDKPQHF.

The chain carries TRBV5-4 and TRBJ1-4; possibly TRBD1 for D (6 bases). V lost 4 bases and J 8 bases, leaving 12 bases between the germline ends. In germline, CDR1 is SGHNT, CDR2 YYREEE (reference sequence). The CDR3 is 13 amino acids. The DNA of the CDR3 is TGTGCCAGCAGCCCAGGACAGCAAGAAAAACTGTTTTTT. This sequence encodes CASSPGQQEKLFF.

This clone showed up just once. The chain is built from TRBV28 and TRBJ2-5; D is unclear. Trimming took 5 bases from V and 6 from J, leaving 10 bases between them. The germline CDR1 and CDR2 sequences are MDHEN and SYDVKM. CDR3 size: 12 residues. The CDR3 DNA is TGTGCCAGCAGTGCCGCGAGCAAGACCCAGTACTTC. Translated, it gives CASSAASKTQYF.

The rearrangement links TRBV28 to TRBJ1-4; TRBD1 might be the D (5 bases). This CDR3 contains 13 residues. Germline V CDR1 and CDR2: MDHEN, SYDVKM. V was pared by 7 bases and J by 7 bases, with 13 bases between. This CDR3 reads CASISGLGEKLFF. CDR3 bases: TGTGCCAGCATATCAGGGTTAGGTGAAAAACTGTTTTTT.

The rearrangement links TRBV7-9 to TRBJ2-2; D may be TRBD1 (5 bases). In germline, CDR1 is SEHNR, CDR2 FQNEAQ (reference sequence). V was clipped by 5 bases and J by 1 base, with 8 bases between them. The CDR3 is 14 amino acids. DNA for the CDR3: TGTGCCAGCAGCCAAACAGGGAACACCGGGGAGCTGTTTTTT. Its translation is CASSQTGNTGELFF.

The table lists this clone with a count of one. V and J are TRBV6-5 and TRBJ2-6; D uncertain. The germline gives CDR1 MNHEY, CDR2 SVGAGI. Trimming left V 2 bases short and J 0 bases short, with 5 bases between. The CDR3 is 15 residues long. The CDR3 DNA follows: TGTGCCAGCAGTTACAGTTTCTCTGGGGCCAACGTCCTGACTTTC. Its translation: CASSYSFSGANVLTF.

The CDR3 nucleotides are TGTGCCTGGAGTAGGAAGTTCTATGGCTACACCTTC. Its translation: CAWSRKFYGYTF. This chain connects TRBV30 to TRBJ1-2; D not resolved. The CDR3 totals 12 residues. The V gene's germline CDR1 is GTSNPN and CDR2 SVGIG (reference sequence). Between the trimmed V and J ends, which lost 2 bases and 4 bases, there was a span of 8 bases. The whole variable domain, remainder taken from reference TRBV30 and TRBJ1-2, is SQTIHQWPATLVQPVGSPLSLECTVEGTSNPNLYWYRQAAGRGLQLLFYSVGIGQISSEVPQNLSASRPQDRQFILSSKKLLLSDSGFYLCAWSRKFYGYTFGSGTRLTVV.

The table lists this clone with a count of one. The V call is TRBV28, the J call TRBJ1-2, with 7 nucleotides matching TRBD1. Germline loops: CDR1 MDHEN, CDR2 SYDVKM. There are 14 residues in the CDR3. The junction had 3 bases not matched to a gene; V was cut back by 3 bases and J by 2 bases. In nucleotides, the CDR3 is TGTGCCAGCAGTTTGTCGACAGGGAACTATGGCTACACCTTC. This codes for CASSLSTGNYGYTF.

V is TRBV9 and J is TRBJ2-3, with D possibly TRBD1 on 5 matching bases. Germline values: CDR1 SGDLS, CDR2 YYNGEE. The CDR3 has 16 residues. V gave up 4 bases and J gave up 2 bases, with 17 bases separating them. CDR3 DNA sequence: TGTGCCAGCAGCCCAGGACATCAAGCAATCACAGATACGCAGTATTTT. Translating it yields CASSPGHQAITDTQYF.

The V gene is TRBV30, the J gene TRBJ2-1, with TRBD2 identical over 7 bases. Losses at the gene ends were 3 bases for V and 9 bases for J; bases not matched to a gene: 5. The CDR3 consists of 12 residues. Germline values: CDR1 GTSNPN, CDR2 SVGIG (reference sequence). Written as DNA, the CDR3 is TGTGCCTGGAGGAGGGGAGGGCCTGAGCAGTTCTTC. It specifies CAWRRGGPEQFF.

This chain uses TRBV6-6 with TRBJ1-1; possible D gene TRBD1, 6 bases. Per germline, CDR1 MNHNY and CDR2 SVGAGI (reference sequence). Trimming stripped 2 bases from V and 0 bases from J, with 10 bases between. The length of the CDR3 is 15 residues. The CDR3 loop reads CASSYGHRVNTEAFF. The DNA of the CDR3 is TGTGCCAGCAGTTACGGGCACAGGGTGAACACTGAAGCTTTCTTT.

V and J are TRBV12-3 or TRBV12-4 and TRBJ2-2; D not resolved. The CDR3 is made up of 12 amino acids. V was shortened by 5 bases and J by 1 base, with 2 bases between the two germline ends. CDR3 sequence: CASSKNTGELFF. Written as DNA, the CDR3 is TGTGCCAGCAGTAAGAACACCGGGGAGCTGTTTTTT.

V and J are TRBV6-4 and TRBJ2-1; TRBD2 aligns across 12 bases. The V gene's germline CDR1 is MRHNA and CDR2 SNTAGT. The CDR3 covers 16 residues. The V segment lost 3 bases and the J segment 4 bases; nucleotides outside the gene matches: 4. The CDR3 DNA reads as TGTGCCAGCAGTGATCTAGCGGGAGGGGAATACAATGAGCAGTTCTTC. Amino acids: CASSDLAGGEYNEQFF.

V is TRBV6-5 and J is TRBJ2-5, with D unclear. CDR3 length: 13 residues. Germline lookup yields CDR1 MNHEY and CDR2 SVGAGI. V gave up 6 bases and J gave up 3 bases, with 11 bases separating them. The CDR3 loop reads CASRRNKKETQYF. In DNA, the CDR3 is TGTGCCAGCAGGAGGAATAAGAAAGAGACCCAGTACTTC.

This sequence joins TRBV19 and TRBJ2-5; 8 nucleotides agree with TRBD1. V shed 5 bases and J 4 bases; nucleotides not matched to a gene: 6. CDR1 is LNHDA and CDR2 is SQIVND in the germline V gene (reference sequence). The CDR3 runs 14 residues. The CDR3 nucleotides read TGTGCCAGTAGTGCCCAGGGGGCCGGAGAGACCCAGTACTTC. This encodes CASSAQGAGETQYF.

This clone has only a few counts. The chain employs TRBV7-9 and TRBJ2-7; TRBD1 might be the D (5 bases). The CDR3 runs 14 residues. In germline, CDR1 is SEHNR, CDR2 FQNEAQ (reference sequence). V lost 5 bases and J 5 bases, leaving 16 bases between the germline ends. CDR3 nucleotides: TGTGCCAGCAGCCGAAGTGCAGGGCCCCACGAGCAGTACTTC. Its protein is CASSRSAGPHEQYF.

This clone was seen a handful of times. V gene TRBV2 combines with J gene TRBJ2-1; D might be TRBD2 (5 bases). The CDR3 is 13 residues long. V was pared by 6 bases and J by 8 bases, with 14 bases between. CDR1 is SNHLY and CDR2 is FYNNEI in the germline V gene. The CDR3 DNA reads as TGTGCCAGCAGCTCCAATGACGGGGATGAGCAGTTCTTC. Encoded protein: CASSSNDGDEQFF.

The table lists this clone with a few counts. The chain has TRBV18 and TRBJ1-3; D is perhaps TRBD1 (5 bases). Trimming removed 2 bases at V and 1 base at J, with 9 bases between. The CDR3 consists of 15 residues. CDR1 KGHSH and CDR2 LQKENI come from the germline V gene. The CDR3 spells CASSPAGRSGNTIYF. DNA for the CDR3: TGTGCCAGCTCACCAGCAGGGCGTTCTGGAAACACCATATATTTT.

The CDR3 protein is CASGSGRTDTQYF. CDR3 sequence (DNA): TGTGCCAGCGGTAGCGGACGCACAGATACGCAGTATTTT. The chain joins TRBV27 to TRBJ2-3; possibly TRBD2 for D (6 bases). CDR3 length: 13 residues. In germline, CDR1 is MNHEY, CDR2 SMNVEV (reference sequence). Trimming pared 8 bases from V and 1 base from J, leaving 10 bases between.